This T cell receptor (beta chain) was observed in a study of T-cell reconstitution after alpha-beta-depleted transplantation in children (dated by TCRdb to 2015 to 2016). Study-level background: Using TCR repertoire profiling, the study followed T-cell immune reconstitution in a quantitative way in children after TCRalphabeta/CD19-depleted allogeneic hematopoietic cell transplantation. The research as a whole found: In some patients, the high TCRbeta diversity seen at day 60 was put down to recipient T cells and intrathymic progenitors that had survived conditioning. Over the following months the frequencies of hyperexpanded clones went down, and after one year T-cell counts and TCRbeta diversity were mostly credited to newly produced T cells. About two months after transplant, the apparently early recovery of alphabetaT-cell counts reportedly depended on just several hundred clones that had expanded rapidly and came from non-depleted graft cells.

The treatment or condition label corresponds to: allogeneic hematopoietic cell transplantation with graft depleted of TCRalphabeta T cells and CD19 B cells. Transplant recipients were children who received TCRalphabeta/CD19-depleted allogeneic hematopoietic cell grafts. V has 5 bases trimmed and J has 4 bases trimmed; junction bases matching no gene number 6. Via the germline V gene, CDR1 is MNHEY and CDR2 SVGEGT. From cysteine to phenylalanine, the CDR3 is 15 amino acids long. Only the CDR3 DNA stays, 45 bases, in frame from base 1. Regarding this clonotype: The target of this receptor is not known. One base away there is no much larger clone; base qualities are not given.

Libraries came from PCR. The sample was run on an Illumina HiSeq 2500. To normalize quantification of the TCRbeta repertoire, the TCR libraries were built with molecular barcoding that relied on unique molecular identifiers. Clones were called with MiXCR by TCRdb after fastp trimmed the public reads at Q25, and only in-frame beta chains were retained. Rows are unified per CDR3 protein, each entry keeping the most common DNA and genes. Within this sample are around 450,000 distinct CDR3 sequences, with about a sixth of them counted one time only. The ten largest make up around 28% of the sample. Recombination joined TRBV6-2 or TRBV6-3 with TRBJ2-1; a stretch of 9 junction bases matches TRBD1. This TCR was recovered from a boy younger than two who had a stem cell transplant for Wiskott-Aldrich syndrome, so the T cells may come from the graft donor. The specimen comprised PBMCs, mostly from graft donor cells, sampled 360 days after TCRalphabeta/CD19-depleted stem cell transplant. The nucleotides are TGTGCCAGCAGTAAACCGGGACAGGGTTACAATGAGCAGTTCTTC. Its protein product is CASSKPGQGYNEQFF.